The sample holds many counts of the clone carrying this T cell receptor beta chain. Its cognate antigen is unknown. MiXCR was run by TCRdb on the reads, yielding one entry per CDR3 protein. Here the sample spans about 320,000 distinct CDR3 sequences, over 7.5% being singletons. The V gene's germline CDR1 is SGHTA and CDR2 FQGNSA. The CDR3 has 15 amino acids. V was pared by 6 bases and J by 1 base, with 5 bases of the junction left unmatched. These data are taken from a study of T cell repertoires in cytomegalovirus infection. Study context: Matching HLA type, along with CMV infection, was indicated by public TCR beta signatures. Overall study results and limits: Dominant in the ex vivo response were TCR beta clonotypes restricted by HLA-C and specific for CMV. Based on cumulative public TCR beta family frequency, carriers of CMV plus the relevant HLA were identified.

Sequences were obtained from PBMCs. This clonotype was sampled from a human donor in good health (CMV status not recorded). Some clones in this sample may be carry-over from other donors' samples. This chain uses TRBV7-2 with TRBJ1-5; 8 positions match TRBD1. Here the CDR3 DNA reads TGTGCCAGCAGGTATCAGGGGGCGAGCAATCAGCCCCAGCATTTT. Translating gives CASRYQGASNQPQHF.